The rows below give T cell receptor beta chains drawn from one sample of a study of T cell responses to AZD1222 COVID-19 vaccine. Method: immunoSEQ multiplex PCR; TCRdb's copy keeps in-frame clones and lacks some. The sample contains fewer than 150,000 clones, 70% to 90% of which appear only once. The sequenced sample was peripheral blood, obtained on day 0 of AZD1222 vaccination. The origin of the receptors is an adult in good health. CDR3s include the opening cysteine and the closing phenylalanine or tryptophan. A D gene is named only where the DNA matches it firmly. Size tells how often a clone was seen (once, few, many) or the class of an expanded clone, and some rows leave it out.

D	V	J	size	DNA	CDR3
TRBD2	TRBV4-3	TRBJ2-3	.	TGCGCCAGCAGCCAAGAGGTAACAGCGGGGTCGGGAGATACGCAGTATTTT	CASSQEVTAGSGDTQYF
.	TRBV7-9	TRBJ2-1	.	TGTGCCAGCAGCCAAATTCCGCAGGGGGGGGACTATGAGCAGTTCTTC	CASSQIPQGGDYEQFF
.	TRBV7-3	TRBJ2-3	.	TGTGCCAGCAGCTTAAACGGGGGATTTCCCACAGATACGCAGTATTTT	CASSLNGGFPTDTQYF
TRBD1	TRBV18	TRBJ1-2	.	TGTGCCAGCTCACCAAACTCGGACAGGGGAGGTGGCTACACCTTC	CASSPNSDRGGGYTF
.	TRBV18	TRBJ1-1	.	TGTGCCAGCTCACCCCGTGCAGTGAACACTGAAGCTTTCTTT	CASSPRAVNTEAFF
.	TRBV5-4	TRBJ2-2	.	TGTGCCAGCAGCCGGGACATGAACACCGGGGAGCTGTTTTTT	CASSRDMNTGELFF
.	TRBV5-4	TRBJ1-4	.	TGTGCCAGCAGCTTGGGACTCAGTAATGAAAAACTGTTTTTT	CASSLGLSNEKLFF
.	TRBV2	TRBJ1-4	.	TGTGCCAGCAGTGAGTCACCAAACCATGAAAAACTGTTTTTT	CASSESPNHEKLFF
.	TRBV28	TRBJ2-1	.	TGTGCCAGCAGTCTGCAGGGGAGTGGCTCCTACAATGAGCAGTTCTTC	CASSLQGSGSYNEQFF
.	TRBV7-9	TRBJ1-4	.	TGTGCCAGCAGCTTAGGAAGTTCTAATGAAAAACTGTTTTTT	CASSLGSSNEKLFF
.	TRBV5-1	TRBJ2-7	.	TGCGCCAGCACCCTTGGTTATGGGGGGTCGTCCTACGAGCAGTACTTC	CASTLGYGGSSYEQYF
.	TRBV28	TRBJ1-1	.	TGTGCCAGCAGTCCGGCAGGGCCCCCTGAAGCTTTCTTT	CASSPAGPPEAFF
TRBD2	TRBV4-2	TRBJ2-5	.	TGTGCCAGCAGCCAAGAAAGCGGGGGGGCAGAGACCCAGTACTTC	CASSQESGGAETQYF
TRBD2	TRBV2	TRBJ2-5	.	TGTGCCAGCAGTGAGAGTCTTAGCGGGGGGTCGCAAGAGACCCAGTACTTC	CASSESLSGGSQETQYF
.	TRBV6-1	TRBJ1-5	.	TGTGCCAGCAGTGAGGACGCCTGGGGTCAGCCCCAGCATTTT	CASSEDAWGQPQHF
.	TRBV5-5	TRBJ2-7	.	TGTGCCAGCAGCTTGTCGGCGGGGGCGGCAAGAAACGAGCAGTACTTC	CASSLSAGAARNEQYF
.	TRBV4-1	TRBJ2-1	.	TGCGCCAGCAGCCAAGATACAGGGACCTACAATGAGCAGTTCTTC	CASSQDTGTYNEQFF
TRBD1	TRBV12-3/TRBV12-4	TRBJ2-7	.	TGTGCCAGCACGGGACAGGGAAAACGCGAGCAGTACTTC	CASTGQGKREQYF
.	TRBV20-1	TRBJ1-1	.	TGCAGTGCTATTAAGAACACTGAAGCTTTCTTT	CSAIKNTEAFF
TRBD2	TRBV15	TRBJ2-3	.	TGTGCCACCAGCAGAGAAGCGGGACCTAGCACAGATACGCAGTATTTT	CATSREAGPSTDTQYF
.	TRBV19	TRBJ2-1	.	TGTGCCAGTCTCTCGCTGGGGACGCAGTTCTTC	CASLSLGTQFF
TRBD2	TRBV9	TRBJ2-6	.	TGTGCCAGCAGCGCCGGAGGGATCGGTAGCGGGGTTGGGGCCAACGTCCTGACTTTC	CASSAGGIGSGVGANVLTF
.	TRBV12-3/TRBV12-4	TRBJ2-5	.	TGTGCCAGCAGTCCCGGGGGCCAAGAGACCCAGTACTTC	CASSPGGQETQYF
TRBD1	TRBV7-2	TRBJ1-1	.	TGTGCCAGCAGCTTAGCTGGACAGGGGGCAGGAACTGAAGCTTTCTTT	CASSLAGQGAGTEAFF
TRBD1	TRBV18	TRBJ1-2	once	TGTGCCAGCTCATCGGACAGGGTCTATGGCTACACCTTC	CASSSDRVYGYTF
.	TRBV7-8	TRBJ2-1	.	TGTGCCAGCAGCACCTACCAGACCTCCTACAATGAGCAGTTCTTC	CASSTYQTSYNEQFF
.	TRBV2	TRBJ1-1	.	TGTGCCAGCAGCCGGATGATGAACACTGAAGCTTTCTTT	CASSRMMNTEAFF
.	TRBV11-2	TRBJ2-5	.	TGTGCCAGCAGCTTCCAATCCGGGACGTTACAAGAGACCCAGTACTTC	CASSFQSGTLQETQYF
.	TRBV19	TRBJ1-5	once	TGTGCCAGTAGTAAACGGGGGGAGGGTCAGCCCCAGCATTTT	CASSKRGEGQPQHF
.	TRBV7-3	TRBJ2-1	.	TGTGCCAGCAGCGTACTCTCTGGACAGTACAATGAGCAGTTCTTC	CASSVLSGQYNEQFF
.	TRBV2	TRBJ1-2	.	TGTGCCAGCAGTGATCCAGGGTTGGGCTACACCTTC	CASSDPGLGYTF
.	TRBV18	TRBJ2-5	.	TGTGCCAGCTCACCATCCCAAGAGACCCAGTACTTC	CASSPSQETQYF
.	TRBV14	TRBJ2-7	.	TGTGCCAGCAGCCAAGACGAGGCGCTACCTTACGAGCAGTACTTC	CASSQDEALPYEQYF
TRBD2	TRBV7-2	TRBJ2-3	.	TGTGCCAGCAGGCCGGCTAGCGGCTACACAGATACGCAGTATTTT	CASRPASGYTDTQYF
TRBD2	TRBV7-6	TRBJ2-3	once	TGTGCCAGCAGCTTATTCGCCGGCGGGGGTCAAGATACGCAGTATTTT	CASSLFAGGGQDTQYF
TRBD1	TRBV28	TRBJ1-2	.	TGTGCCAGCAGTTGGGACAGGGGGAACACCTTC	CASSWDRGNTF
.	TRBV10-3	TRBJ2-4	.	TGTGCCATCAGTGAAAGTACTTTAAACATTCAGTACTTC	CAISESTLNIQYF
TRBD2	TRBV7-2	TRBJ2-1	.	TGTGCCAGCAGCTTTTCACTCCTAGCGGGGGGGATCGATGAGCAGTTCTTC	CASSFSLLAGGIDEQFF
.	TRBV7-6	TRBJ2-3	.	TGTGCCAGCAGCTTAGGCGGGACGGTCGGAGTCACAGATACGCAGTATTTT	CASSLGGTVGVTDTQYF
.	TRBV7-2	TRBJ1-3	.	TGTGCCAGCAGCTTAGACATCTCTGGAAACACCATATATTTT	CASSLDISGNTIYF
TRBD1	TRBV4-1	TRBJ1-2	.	TGCGCCAGCAGCCAGCAGACAGGGGATCAGGGCTACACCTTC	CASSQQTGDQGYTF
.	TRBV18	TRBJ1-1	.	TGTGCCAGCTCACCCTCCTTAGGCACTGAAGCTTTCTTT	CASSPSLGTEAFF
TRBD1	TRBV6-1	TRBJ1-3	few	TGTGCCAGCAGTGAGACAGGGGGCTCTGGAAACACCATATATTTT	CASSETGGSGNTIYF
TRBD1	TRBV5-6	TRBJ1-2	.	TGTGCCAGCAGCTCACGGGACAGGGGAGCGTATGGCTACACCTTC	CASSSRDRGAYGYTF
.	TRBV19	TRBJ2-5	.	TGTGCCAGTAGAGGACGGGCAGTAGGGGAGCAGTACTTC	CASRGRAVGEQYF
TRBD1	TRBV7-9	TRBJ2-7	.	TGTGCCAGCAGCCGAGGACTGGCGGGACAGGGGATCTACGAGCAGTACTTC	CASSRGLAGQGIYEQYF
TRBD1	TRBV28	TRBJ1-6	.	TGTGCCAGCAGTCCCAGCGGACAGGGGGCAATGTCGTCATCACCCCTCCACTTT	CASSPSGQGAMSSSPLHF
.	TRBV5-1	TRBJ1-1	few	TGCGCCAGCAGCTCCGGACAGCTTCCAAACACTGAAGCTTTCTTT	CASSSGQLPNTEAFF
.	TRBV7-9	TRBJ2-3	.	TGTGCCAGCAGCCCCGCACCGGACAGAACCGGCACAGATACGCAGTATTTT	CASSPAPDRTGTDTQYF
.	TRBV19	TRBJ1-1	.	TGTGCCAGTACGAATCCGGGGGACACTGAAGCTTTCTTT	CASTNPGDTEAFF
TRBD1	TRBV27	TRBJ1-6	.	TGTGCCAGCAGTTCCAGGGGGCCTAATTCACCCCTCCACTTT	CASSSRGPNSPLHF